This paragraph reports one TCR beta chain. Profiled with immunoSEQ multiplex PCR; TCRdb holds only in-frame clones, not every one. Here the sample spans about 250,000 clones, around nine tenths being singletons. These data originate in a study of blood T cell repertoires in COVID-19. Study information: PBMCs, B-cell-depleted T cells, or T cells provided the cDNA or gDNA that made up the material.

This CDR3 comprises 14 residues. V gave up 4 bases and J gave up 5 bases; unmatched junction bases: 4. Germline assignment: CDR1 SGDLS and CDR2 YYNGEE. This chain joins TRBV9 and TRBJ2-2; 8 nucleotides agree with TRBD1. The sequencing input was peripheral blood. This receptor was identified in a woman aged 55-70 years who had recovered from COVID-19. This chain's CDR3 is CASSTTGETGELFF. Here the CDR3 DNA reads TGTGCCAGCAGCACGACAGGGGAGACCGGGGAGCTGTTTTTT.